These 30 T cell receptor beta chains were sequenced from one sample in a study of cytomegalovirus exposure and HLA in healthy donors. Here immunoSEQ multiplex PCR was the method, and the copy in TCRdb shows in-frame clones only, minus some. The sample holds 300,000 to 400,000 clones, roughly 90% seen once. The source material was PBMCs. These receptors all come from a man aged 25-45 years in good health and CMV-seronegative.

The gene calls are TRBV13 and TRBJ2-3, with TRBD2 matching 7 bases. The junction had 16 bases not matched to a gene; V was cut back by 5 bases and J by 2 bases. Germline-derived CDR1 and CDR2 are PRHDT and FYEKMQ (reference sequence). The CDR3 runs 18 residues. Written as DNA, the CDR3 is TGTGCCAGCAGCCTGGGCAGCGGGGAAATCCAATTCACAGATACGCAGTATTTT. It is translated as CASSLGSGEIQFTDTQYF.

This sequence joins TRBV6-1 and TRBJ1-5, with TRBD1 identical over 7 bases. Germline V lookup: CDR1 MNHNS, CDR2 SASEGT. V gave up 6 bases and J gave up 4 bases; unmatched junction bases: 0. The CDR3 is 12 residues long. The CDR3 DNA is TGTGCCAGCAGGGACAGGAATCAGCCCCAGCATTTT. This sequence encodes CASRDRNQPQHF.

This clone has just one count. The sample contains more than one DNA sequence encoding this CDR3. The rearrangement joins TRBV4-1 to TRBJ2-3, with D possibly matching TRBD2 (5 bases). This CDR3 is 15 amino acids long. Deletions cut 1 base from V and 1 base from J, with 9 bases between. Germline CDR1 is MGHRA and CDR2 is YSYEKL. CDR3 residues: CASSQVVRGTDTQYF. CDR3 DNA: TGCGCCAGCAGCCAAGTCGTGCGGGGCACAGATACGCAGTATTTT.

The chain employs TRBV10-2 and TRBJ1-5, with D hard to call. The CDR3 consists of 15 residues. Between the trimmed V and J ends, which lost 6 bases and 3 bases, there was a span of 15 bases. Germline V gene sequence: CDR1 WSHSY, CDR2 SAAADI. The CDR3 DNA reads TGCGCCAGCAGCCTCACAGAAGCACCCAATCAGCCCCAGCATTTT. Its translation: CASSLTEAPNQPQHF.

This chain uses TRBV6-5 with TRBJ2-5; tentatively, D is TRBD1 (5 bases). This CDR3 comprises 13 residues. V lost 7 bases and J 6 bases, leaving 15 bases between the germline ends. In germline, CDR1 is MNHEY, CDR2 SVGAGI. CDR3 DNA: TGTGCCAGCACTAACCAGGGCTTCAAGACCCAGTACTTC. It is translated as CASTNQGFKTQYF.

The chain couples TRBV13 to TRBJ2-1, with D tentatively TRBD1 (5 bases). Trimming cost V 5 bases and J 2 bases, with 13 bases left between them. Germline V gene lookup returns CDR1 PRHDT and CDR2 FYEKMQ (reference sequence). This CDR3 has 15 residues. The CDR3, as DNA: TGTGCCAGCAGCGTTAGGGCAGGGCCCTACAATGAGCAGTTCTTC. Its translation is CASSVRAGPYNEQFF.

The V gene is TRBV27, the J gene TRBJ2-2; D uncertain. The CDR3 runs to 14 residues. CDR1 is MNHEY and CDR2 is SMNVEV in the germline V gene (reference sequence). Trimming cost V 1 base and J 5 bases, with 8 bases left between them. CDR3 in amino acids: CASSLYTETGELFF. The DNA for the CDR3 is TGTGCCAGCAGTTTATATACAGAGACCGGGGAGCTGTTTTTT.

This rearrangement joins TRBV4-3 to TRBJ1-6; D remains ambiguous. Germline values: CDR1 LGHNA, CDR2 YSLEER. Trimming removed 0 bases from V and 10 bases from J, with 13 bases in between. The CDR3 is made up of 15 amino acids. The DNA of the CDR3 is TGCGCCAGCAGCCAAGAACGAGGGTCAGACTCACCCCTCCACTTT. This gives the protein CASSQERGSDSPLHF.

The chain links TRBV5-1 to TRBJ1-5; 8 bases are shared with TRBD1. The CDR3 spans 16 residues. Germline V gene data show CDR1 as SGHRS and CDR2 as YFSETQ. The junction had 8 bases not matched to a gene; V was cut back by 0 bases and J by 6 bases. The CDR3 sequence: CASSLAFQGASQPQHF. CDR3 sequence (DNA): TGCGCCAGCAGCTTGGCCTTCCAGGGGGCATCTCAGCCCCAGCATTTT. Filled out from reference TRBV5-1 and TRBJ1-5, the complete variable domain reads KAGVTQTPRYLIKTRGQQVTLSCSPISGHRSVSWYQQTPGQGLQFLFEYFSETQRNKGNFPGRFSGRQFSNSRSEMNVSTLELGDSALYLCASSLAFQGASQPQHFGDGTRLSIL.

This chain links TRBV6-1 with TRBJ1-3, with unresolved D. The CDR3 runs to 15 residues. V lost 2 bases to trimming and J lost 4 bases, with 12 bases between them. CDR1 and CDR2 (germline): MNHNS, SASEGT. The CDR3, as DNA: TGTGCCAGCAGTGAATTTTCGACAACCGGAAACACCATATATTTT. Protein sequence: CASSEFSTTGNTIYF.

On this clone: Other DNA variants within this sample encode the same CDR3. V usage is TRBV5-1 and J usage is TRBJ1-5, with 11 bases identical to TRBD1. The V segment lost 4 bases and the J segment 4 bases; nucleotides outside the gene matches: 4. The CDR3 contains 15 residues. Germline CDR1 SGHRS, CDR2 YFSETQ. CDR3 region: CASSLGTGGNQPQHF. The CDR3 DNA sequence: TGCGCCAGCAGCCTTGGGACAGGGGGAAATCAGCCCCAGCATTTT.

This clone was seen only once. CDR3 nucleotides: TGTGCCAGCTTACTAGCGGGGGGGTCTATCGGGGAGCTGTTTTTT. It encodes CASLLAGGSIGELFF. The chain has TRBV6-6 and TRBJ2-2, with 13 bases that match TRBD2. The V gene's germline CDR1 is MNHNY and CDR2 SVGAGI (reference sequence). This CDR3 region has 15 residues. The J segment lost 7 bases and the V segment lost 8 bases, leaving 7 bases of the junction unmatched.

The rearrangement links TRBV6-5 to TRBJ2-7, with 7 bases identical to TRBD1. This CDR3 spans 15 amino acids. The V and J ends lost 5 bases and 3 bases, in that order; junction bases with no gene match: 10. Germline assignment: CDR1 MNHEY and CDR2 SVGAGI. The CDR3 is CASSRDRVPYYEQYF. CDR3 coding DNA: TGTGCCAGCAGTAGAGACAGGGTCCCTTACTACGAGCAGTACTTC.

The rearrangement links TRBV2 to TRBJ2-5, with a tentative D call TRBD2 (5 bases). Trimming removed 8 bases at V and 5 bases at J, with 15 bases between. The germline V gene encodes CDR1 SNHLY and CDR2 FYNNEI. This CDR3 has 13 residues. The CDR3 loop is CASQTGMWETQYF. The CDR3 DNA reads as TGTGCCAGCCAAACCGGGATGTGGGAGACCCAGTACTTC.

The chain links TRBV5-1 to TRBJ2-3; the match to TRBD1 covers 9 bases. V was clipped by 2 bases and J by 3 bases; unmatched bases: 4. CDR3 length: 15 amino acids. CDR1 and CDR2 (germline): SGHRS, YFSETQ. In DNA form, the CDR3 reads TGCGCCAGCAGCTTCCCCGGGACAGGGACAGATACGCAGTATTTT. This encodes CASSFPGTGTDTQYF.

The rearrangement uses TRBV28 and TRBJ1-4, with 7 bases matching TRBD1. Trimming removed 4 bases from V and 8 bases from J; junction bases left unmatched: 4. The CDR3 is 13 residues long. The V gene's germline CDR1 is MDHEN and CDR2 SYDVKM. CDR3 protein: CASSYRGFEKLFF. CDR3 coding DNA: TGTGCCAGCAGTTACAGGGGATTCGAAAAACTGTTTTTT.

CDR3 nucleotide sequence: TGTGCCAGCTCACCGACAGGGGGGATGGGGAATGAGCAGTTCTTC. It specifies CASSPTGGMGNEQFF. V usage is TRBV18 and J usage is TRBJ2-1, with 9 bases matching TRBD1. Germline V gene data show CDR1 as KGHSH and CDR2 as LQKENI. The J segment lost 7 bases and the V segment lost 3 bases, leaving 7 bases of the junction unmatched. This CDR3 is built from 15 residues.

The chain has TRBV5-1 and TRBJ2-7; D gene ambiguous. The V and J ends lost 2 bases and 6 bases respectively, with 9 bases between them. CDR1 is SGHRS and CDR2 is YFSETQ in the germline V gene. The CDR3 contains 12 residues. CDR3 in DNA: TGCGCCAGCAGCTTACTGGGCTCCGAGCAGTACTTC. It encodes CASSLLGSEQYF.

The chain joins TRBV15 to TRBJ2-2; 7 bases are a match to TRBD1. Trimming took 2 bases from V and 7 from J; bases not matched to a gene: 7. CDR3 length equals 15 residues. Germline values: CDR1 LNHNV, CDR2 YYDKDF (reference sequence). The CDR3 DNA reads TGTGCCACCAGCAGAACGACAGGGATCCACGGGGAGCTGTTTTTT. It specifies CATSRTTGIHGELFF. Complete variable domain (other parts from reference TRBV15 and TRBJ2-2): DAMVIQNPRYQVTQFGKPVTLSCSQTLNHNVMYWYQQKSSQAPKLLFHYYDKDFNNEADTPDNFQSRRPNTSFCFLDIRSPGLGDTAMYLCATSRTTGIHGELFFGEGSRLTVL.

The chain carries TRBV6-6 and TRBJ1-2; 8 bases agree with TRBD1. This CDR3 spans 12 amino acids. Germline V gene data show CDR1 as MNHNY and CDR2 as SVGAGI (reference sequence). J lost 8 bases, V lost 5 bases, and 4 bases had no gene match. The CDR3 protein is CASSDRGGGYTF. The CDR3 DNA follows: TGTGCCAGCAGTGACAGGGGTGGCGGCTACACCTTC.

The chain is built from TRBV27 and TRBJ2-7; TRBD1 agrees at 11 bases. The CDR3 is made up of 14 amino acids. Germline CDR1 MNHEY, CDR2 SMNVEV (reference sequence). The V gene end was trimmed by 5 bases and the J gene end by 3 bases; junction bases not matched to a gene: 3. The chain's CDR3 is CASSRGTGGYEQYF. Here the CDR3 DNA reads TGTGCCAGCAGTCGCGGGACAGGGGGCTACGAGCAGTACTTC.

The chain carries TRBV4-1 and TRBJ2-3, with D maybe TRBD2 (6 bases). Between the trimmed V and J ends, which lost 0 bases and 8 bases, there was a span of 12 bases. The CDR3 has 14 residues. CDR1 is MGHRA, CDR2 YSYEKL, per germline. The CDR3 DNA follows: TGCGCCAGCAGCCAAGATACGAGGGGAGGTACGCAGTATTTT. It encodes CASSQDTRGGTQYF.

This CDR3 is CASSQGAGGAVSQQFF. The CDR3 DNA sequence: TGCGCCAGCAGCCAAGGAGCGGGGGGGGCCGTCTCTCAGCAGTTCTTC. The gene calls are TRBV4-1 and TRBJ2-1; 10 nucleotides agree with TRBD2. In germline, CDR1 is MGHRA, CDR2 YSYEKL. Germline trimming cut 1 base from V and 11 bases from J; bases unmatched to any gene: 11. The CDR3 loop spans 16 amino acids.

CDR3 DNA sequence: TGCGCCAGCAGCCAAGACACCGCGAACAGCTACGAGCAGTACTTC. Encoded protein: CASSQDTANSYEQYF. The chain has TRBV4-1 and TRBJ2-7, with unresolved D. The CDR3 totals 15 residues. V was cut by 0 bases and J by 3 bases, with 12 bases left in between. The V gene's germline CDR1 is MGHRA and CDR2 YSYEKL.

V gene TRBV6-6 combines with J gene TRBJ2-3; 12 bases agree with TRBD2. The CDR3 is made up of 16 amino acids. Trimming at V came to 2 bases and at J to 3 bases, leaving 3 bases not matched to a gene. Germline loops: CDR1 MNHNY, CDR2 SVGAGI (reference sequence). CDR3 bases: TGTGCCAGCAGTTACCTAGCGGGGGGGCTAACAGATACGCAGTATTTT. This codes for CASSYLAGGLTDTQYF.

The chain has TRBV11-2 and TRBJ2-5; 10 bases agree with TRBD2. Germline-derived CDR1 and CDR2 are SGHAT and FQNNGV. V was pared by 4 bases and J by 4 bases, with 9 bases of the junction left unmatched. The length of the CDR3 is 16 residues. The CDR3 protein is CASSSRGAGGLETQYF. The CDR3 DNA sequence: TGTGCCAGCAGCTCTCGGGGAGCGGGGGGGCTAGAGACCCAGTACTTC.

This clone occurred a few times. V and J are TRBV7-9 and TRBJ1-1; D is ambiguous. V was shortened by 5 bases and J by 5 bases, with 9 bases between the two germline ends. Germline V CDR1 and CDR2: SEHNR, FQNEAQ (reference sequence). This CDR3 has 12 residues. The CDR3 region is CASSLQFTEAFF. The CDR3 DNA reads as TGTGCCAGCAGCCTACAGTTTACTGAAGCTTTCTTT.

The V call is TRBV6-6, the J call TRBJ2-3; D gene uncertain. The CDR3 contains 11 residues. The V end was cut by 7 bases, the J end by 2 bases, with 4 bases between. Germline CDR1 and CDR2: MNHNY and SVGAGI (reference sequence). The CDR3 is CASTLTDTQYF. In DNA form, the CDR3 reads TGTGCCAGCACCCTCACAGATACGCAGTATTTT.

The CDR3 loop reads CASTKQGADQPQHF. The CDR3 bases are TGTGCCAGCACTAAACAGGGGGCAGATCAGCCCCAGCATTTT. The V gene is TRBV6-6, the J gene TRBJ1-5; TRBD1 matches at 9 bases. The junction had 6 bases not matched to a gene; V was cut back by 7 bases and J by 5 bases. The germline gives CDR1 MNHNY, CDR2 SVGAGI (reference sequence). CDR3 length equals 14 residues.

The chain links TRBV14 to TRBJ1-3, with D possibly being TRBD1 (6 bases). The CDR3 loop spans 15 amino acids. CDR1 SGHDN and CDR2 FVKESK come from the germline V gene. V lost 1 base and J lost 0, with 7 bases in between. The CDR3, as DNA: TGTGCCAGCAGCCAAGCAGGGGCCTCTGGAAACACCATATATTTT. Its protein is CASSQAGASGNTIYF.